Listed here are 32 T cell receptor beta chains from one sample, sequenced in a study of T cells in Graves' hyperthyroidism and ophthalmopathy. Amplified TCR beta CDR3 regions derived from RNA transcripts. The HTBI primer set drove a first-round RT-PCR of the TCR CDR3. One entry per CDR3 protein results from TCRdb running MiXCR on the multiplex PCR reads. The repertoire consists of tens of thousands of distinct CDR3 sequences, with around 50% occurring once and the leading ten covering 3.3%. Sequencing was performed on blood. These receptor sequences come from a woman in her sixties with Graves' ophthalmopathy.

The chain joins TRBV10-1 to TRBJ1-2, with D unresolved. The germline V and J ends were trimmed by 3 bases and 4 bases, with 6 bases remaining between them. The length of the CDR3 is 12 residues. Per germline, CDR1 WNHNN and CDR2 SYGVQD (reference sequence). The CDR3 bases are TGCGCCAGCAGTGACCAGGCCTATGGCTACACCTTC. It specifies CASSDQAYGYTF.

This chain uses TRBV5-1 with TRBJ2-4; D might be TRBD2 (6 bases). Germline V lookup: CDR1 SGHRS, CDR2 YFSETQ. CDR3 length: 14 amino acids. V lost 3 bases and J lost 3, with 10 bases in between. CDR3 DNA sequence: TGCGCCAGCAGCTACAGCGGGCACAAAAACATTCAGTACTTC. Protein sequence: CASSYSGHKNIQYF. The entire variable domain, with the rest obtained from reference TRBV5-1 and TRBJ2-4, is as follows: KAGVTQTPRYLIKTRGQQVTLSCSPISGHRSVSWYQQTPGQGLQFLFEYFSETQRNKGNFPGRFSGRQFSNSRSEMNVSTLELGDSALYLCASSYSGHKNIQYFGAGTRLSVL.

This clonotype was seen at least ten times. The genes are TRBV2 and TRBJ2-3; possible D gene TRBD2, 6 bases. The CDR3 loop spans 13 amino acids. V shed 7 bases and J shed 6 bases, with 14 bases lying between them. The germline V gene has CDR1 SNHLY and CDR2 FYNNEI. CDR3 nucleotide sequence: TGTGCCAGCAAGCGGGCCCAGGTGGATACGCAGTATTTT. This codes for CASKRAQVDTQYF.

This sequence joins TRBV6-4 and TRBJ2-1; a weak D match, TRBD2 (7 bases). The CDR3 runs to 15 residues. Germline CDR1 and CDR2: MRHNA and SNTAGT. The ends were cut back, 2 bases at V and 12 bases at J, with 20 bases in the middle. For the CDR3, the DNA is TGTGCCAGCAGTGACCGGGGGGCCTACACAGATACGCAGTTCTTC. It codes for CASSDRGAYTDTQFF.

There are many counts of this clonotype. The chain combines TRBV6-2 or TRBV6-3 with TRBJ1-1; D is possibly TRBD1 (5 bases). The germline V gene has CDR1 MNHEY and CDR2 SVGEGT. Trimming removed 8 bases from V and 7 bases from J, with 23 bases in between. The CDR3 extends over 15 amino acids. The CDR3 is CASLTGWIGQGEAFF. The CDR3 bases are TGTGCCAGCCTCACGGGTTGGATCGGGCAGGGTGAAGCTTTCTTT.

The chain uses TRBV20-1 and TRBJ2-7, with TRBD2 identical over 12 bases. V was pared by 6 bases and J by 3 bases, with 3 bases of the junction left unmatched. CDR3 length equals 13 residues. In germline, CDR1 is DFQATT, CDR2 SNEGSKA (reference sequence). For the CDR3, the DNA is TGCAGTGCCGGGACTAGCGGGTTCTACGAGCAGTACTTC. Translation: CSAGTSGFYEQYF.

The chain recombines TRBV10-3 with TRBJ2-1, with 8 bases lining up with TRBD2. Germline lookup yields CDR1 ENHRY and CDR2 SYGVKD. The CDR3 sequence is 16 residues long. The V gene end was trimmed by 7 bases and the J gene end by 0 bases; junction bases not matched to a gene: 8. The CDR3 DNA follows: TGTGCCATCACGGCGGGAGGCAACCGCTCCTACAATGAGCAGTTCTTC. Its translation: CAITAGGNRSYNEQFF.

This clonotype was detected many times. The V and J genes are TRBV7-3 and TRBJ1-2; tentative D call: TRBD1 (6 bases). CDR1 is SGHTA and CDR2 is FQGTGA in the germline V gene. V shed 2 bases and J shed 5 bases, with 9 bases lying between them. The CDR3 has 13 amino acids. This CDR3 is CASSLSTGYGYTF. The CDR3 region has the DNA TGTGCCAGCAGCTTATCCACAGGGTATGGCTACACCTTC. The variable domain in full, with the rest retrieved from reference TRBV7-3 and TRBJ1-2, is GAGVSQTPSNKVTEKGKYVELRCDPISGHTALYWYRQSLGQGPEFLIYFQGTGAADDSGLPNDRFFAVRPEGSVSTLKIQRTERGDSAVYLCASSLSTGYGYTFGSGTRLTVV.

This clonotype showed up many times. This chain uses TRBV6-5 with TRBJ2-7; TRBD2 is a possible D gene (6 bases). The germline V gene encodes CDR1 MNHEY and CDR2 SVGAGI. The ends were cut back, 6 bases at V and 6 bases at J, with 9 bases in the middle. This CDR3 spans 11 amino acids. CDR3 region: CASSGGREQYF. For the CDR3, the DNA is TGTGCCAGCAGCGGAGGGCGCGAGCAGTACTTC.

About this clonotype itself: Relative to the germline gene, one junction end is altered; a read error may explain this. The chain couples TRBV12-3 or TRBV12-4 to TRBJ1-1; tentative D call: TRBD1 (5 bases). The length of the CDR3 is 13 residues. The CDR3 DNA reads TGTGCCAGCAGAGACAGTCTGAGCACTGAAGCGTTCTTT. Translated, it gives CASRDSLSTEAFF.

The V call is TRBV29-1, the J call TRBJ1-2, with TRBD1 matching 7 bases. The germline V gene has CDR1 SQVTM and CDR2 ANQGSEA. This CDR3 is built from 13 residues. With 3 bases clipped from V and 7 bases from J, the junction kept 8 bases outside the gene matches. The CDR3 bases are TGCAGCGTTGAGACAGGGAAGGGATTTGGCTACACCTTC. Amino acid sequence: CSVETGKGFGYTF.

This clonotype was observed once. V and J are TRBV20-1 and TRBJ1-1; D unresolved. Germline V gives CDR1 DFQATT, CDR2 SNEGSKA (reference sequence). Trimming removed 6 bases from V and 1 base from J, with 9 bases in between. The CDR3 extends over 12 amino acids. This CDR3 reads CSAGRQNTEAFF. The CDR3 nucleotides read TGCAGTGCCGGGCGCCAGAACACTGAAGCTTTCTTT.

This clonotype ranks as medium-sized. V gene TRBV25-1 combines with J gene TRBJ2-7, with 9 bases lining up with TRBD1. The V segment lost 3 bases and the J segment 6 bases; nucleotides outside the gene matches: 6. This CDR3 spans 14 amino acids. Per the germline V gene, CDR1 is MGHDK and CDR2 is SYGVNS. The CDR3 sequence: CASSEGQGVGEQYF. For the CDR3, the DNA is TGTGCCAGCAGTGAGGGACAGGGCGTTGGCGAGCAGTACTTC.

This chain's CDR3 is CASGETGVYEQYF. CDR3 in DNA: TGTGCCAGCGGGGAGACAGGGGTGTACGAGCAGTACTTC. V is TRBV6-5 and J is TRBJ2-7; 8 positions agree with TRBD1. Germline V gene lookup returns CDR1 MNHEY and CDR2 SVGAGI. V lost 8 bases, J lost 4 bases, and 7 bases stayed unmatched. CDR3 length: 13 residues.

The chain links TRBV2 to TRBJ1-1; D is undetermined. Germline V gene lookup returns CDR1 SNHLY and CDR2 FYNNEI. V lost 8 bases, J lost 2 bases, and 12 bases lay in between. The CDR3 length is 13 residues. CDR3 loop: CASEEGGNTEAFF. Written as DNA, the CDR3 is TGTGCCAGCGAGGAGGGTGGAAACACTGAAGCTTTCTTT.

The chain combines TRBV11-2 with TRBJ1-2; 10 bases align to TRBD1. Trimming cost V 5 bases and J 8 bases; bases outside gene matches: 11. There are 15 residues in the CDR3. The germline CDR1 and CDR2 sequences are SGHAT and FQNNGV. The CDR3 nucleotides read TGTGCCAGCAGCCTAACCGGGACAGGGGTTTGGGGCTACACCTTC. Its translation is CASSLTGTGVWGYTF.

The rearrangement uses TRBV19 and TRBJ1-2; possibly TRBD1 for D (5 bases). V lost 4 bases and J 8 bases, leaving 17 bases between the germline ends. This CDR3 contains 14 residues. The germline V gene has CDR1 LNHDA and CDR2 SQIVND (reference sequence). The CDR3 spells CASSRGNGKAGYTF. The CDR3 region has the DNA TGTGCCAGTAGTAGGGGGAATGGAAAAGCGGGCTACACCTTC.

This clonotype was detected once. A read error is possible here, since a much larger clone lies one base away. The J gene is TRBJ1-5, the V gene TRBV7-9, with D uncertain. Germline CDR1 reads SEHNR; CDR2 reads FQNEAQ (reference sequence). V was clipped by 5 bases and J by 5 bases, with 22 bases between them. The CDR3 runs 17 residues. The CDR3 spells CASSPGRGGRRDQPQHF. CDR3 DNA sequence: TGTGCCAGCAGCCCAGGACGGGGAGGTAGACGCGATCAGCCCCAGCATTTT.

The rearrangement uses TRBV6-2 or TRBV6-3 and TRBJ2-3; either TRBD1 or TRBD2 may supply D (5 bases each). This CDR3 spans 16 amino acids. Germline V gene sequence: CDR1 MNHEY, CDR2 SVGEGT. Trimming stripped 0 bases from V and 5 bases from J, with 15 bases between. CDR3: CASSYSRVGAEDTQYF. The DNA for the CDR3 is TGTGCCAGCAGTTACTCGAGGGTAGGGGCCGAAGATACGCAGTATTTT.

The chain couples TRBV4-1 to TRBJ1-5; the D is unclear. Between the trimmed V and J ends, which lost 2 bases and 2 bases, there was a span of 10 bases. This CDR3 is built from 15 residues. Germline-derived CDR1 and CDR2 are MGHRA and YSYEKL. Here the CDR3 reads CASSQWVGGNQPQHF. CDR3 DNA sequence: TGCGCCAGCAGCCAATGGGTGGGTGGCAATCAGCCCCAGCATTTT.

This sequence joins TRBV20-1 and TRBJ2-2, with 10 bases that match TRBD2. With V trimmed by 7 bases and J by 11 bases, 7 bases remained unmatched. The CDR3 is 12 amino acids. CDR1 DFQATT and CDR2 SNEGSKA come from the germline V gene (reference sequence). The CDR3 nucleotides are TGCAGTGGGACTAGCGGAGTTCAAGAGCTGTTTTTT. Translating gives CSGTSGVQELFF.

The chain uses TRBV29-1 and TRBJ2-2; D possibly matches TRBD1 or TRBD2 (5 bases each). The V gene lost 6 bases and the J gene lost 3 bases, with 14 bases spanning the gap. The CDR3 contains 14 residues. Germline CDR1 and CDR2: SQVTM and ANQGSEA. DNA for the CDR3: TGCAGCGTACAACTCACGGGACACACCGGGGAGCTGTTTTTT. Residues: CSVQLTGHTGELFF.

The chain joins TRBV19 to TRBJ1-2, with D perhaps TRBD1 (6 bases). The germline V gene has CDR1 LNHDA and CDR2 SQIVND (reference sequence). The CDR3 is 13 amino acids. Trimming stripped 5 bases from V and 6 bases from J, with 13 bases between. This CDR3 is CASSLDSLDGYTF. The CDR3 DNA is TGTGCCAGTAGTCTGGACAGCCTCGATGGCTACACCTTC.

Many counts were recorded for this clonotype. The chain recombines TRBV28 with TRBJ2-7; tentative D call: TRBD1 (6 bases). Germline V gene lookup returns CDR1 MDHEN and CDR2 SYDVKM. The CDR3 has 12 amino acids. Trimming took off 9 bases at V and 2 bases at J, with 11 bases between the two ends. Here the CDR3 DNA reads TGTGCCAGTACGACAGGCCCCTACGAGCAGTACTTC. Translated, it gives CASTTGPYEQYF. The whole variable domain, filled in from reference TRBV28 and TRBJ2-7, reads DVKVTQSSRYLVKRTGEKVFLECVQDMDHENMFWYRQDPGLGLRLIYFSYDVKMKEKGDIPEGYSVSREKKERFSLILESASTNQTSMYLCASTTGPYEQYFGPGTRLTVT.

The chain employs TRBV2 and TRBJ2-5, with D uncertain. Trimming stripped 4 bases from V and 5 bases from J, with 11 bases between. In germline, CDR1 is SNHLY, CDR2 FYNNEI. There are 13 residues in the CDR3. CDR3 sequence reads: CASSGDALETQYF. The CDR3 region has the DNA TGTGCCAGCAGTGGTGATGCCCTCGAGACCCAGTACTTC. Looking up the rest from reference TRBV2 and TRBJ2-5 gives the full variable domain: EPEVTQTPSHQVTQMGQEVILRCVPISNHLYFYWYRQILGQKVEFLVSFYNNEISEKSEIFDDQFSVERPDGSNFTLKIRSTKLEDSAMYFCASSGDALETQYFGPGTRLLVL.

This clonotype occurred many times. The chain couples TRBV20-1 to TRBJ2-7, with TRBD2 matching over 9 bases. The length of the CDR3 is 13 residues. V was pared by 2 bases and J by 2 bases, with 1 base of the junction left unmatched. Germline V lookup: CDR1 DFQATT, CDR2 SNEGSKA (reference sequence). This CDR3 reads CSARLAGAYEQYF. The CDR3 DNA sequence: TGCAGTGCTAGATTAGCGGGAGCCTACGAGCAGTACTTC.

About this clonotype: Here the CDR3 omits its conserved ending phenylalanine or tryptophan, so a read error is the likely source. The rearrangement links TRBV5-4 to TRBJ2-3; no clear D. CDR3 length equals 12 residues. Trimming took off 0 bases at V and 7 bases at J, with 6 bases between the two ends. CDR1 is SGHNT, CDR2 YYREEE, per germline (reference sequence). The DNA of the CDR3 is TGTGCCAGCAGCTTGGCCGAGAATACGCAGTATTAT. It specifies CASSLAENTQYY.

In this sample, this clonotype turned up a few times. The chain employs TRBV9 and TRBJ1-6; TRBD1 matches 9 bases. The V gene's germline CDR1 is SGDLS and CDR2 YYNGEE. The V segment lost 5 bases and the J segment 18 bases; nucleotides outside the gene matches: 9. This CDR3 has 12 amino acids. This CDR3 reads CASRLTGGSHHF. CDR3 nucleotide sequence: TGTGCCAGCAGATTGACAGGGGGATCCCACCACTTT.

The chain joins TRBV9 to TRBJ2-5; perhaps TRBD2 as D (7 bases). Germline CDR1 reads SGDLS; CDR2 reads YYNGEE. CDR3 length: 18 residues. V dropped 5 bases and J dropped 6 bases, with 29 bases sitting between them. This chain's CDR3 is CASSITLTGTGGEKTQYF. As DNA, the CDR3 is TGTGCCAGCAGTATAACCCTAACAGGGACGGGGGGCGAAAAGACCCAGTACTTC.

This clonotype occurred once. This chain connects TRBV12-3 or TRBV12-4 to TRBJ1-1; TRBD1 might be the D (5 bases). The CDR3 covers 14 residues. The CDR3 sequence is CASGLAVGAYEAFF. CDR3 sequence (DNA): TGTGCTAGTGGTTTAGCTGTAGGGGCGTATGAAGCTTTCTTT.

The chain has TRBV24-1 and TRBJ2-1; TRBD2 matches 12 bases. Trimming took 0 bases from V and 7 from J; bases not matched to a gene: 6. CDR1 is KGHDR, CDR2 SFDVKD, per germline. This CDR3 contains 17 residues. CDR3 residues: CATSDLILAGGGNEQFF. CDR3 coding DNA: TGTGCCACCAGTGATTTGATACTAGCGGGAGGAGGTAATGAGCAGTTCTTC.

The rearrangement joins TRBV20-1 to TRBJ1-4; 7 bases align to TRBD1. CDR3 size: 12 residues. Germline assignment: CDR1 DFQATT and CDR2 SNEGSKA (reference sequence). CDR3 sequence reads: CSSGQKNEKLFF. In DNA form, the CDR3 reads TGCAGCTCGGGACAGAAGAATGAAAAACTGTTTTTT.